The source of this TCR beta chain is a study of cytomegalovirus exposure and HLA in healthy donors (dated by TCRdb to 2015 to 2018). Regarding the complete study: An earlier analysis of under 600 of the donors reported approximately 300 Gb of sequence data and 100 million to 140 million unique TCR beta sequences from roughly 180 million T cells. All discovery cohort repertoires had been generated on a single sequencing platform. The study used immunosequencing to profile the T cell repertoires of several hundred subjects and linked those repertoires to cytomegalovirus serostatus. To decide whether each TCR beta V gene segment behaved as functional or pseudogenic, an earlier analysis of fewer than 750 of the donors relied on high-throughput TCR beta sequencing. In a later genetic analysis, genome-wide SNP genotypes for about 65% of the 666 donors were used, and that subset was treated as a discovery cohort. The later analysis used no new phenotypic data to find candidate immune exposures, relying instead on TCR beta sequences and their occurrence across donors. Alongside the repertoire data, information on donor age, sex, ethnicity and CMV serostatus was compiled. The study combined high-throughput TCR immunosequencing, statistical association of individual TCRs with disease status, and machine learning to predict cytomegalovirus infection status. Among the approximately 400 genotyped donors, about 85% belonged to the genetic ancestry cluster associated with self-reported Caucasian donors. Across 300 to 400 genotyped donors of the cohort, an average of about 250,000 unique TCR beta nucleotide sequences per donor were sequenced, and 15% to 20% of those sequences were non-productive. HLA typing included class I and class II loci at four-digit resolution. The aim of the study was to test whether cataloging public T cell receptors could identify signatures of past pathogen exposure. About five DR-DQ haplotypes were treated as single units for association and clustering because of strong linkage in the cohort. An early release covering 500 to 750 HLA-typed donors comprised about 300 gigabases of sequencing data and about 90 million unique TCR sequences. Besides the first cohort of hundreds of subjects, a separate validation cohort made up of 95 to 150 different subjects was used. A later analysis re-analyzed previously published TCR beta repertoires from about 730 donors and added high-resolution HLA genotyping to study TCR occurrence patterns. Typing coverage varied by locus: roughly 620-640 donors for A, B, C, DRB1 and DQB1; some 520 for DQA1; about 600 for DPA1; 450 to 480 for DPB1. General findings and caveats noted by the study authors: In a later analysis, the rate of TCR association differed among HLA loci, with DRB1 alleles having the most associated TCRs and HLA-C alleles having the fewest. Because counts were too low, roughly 17 rarely observed V segments, including chromosome 9 orphons, were left out of the earlier analysis of 587 of the donors. In a later analysis, most CMV-associated TCR beta chains were found to appear HLA-restricted, with HLA associations seemingly driven largely by CMV exposure. Correlated functional status among segregating V segments might reflect linkage disequilibrium, but an unknown experimental factor could not be ruled out. HLA typing was unavailable for some donors at each locus, so association tests used only the typed subset. A later genetic analysis reported fewer N-insertions in productive TCRs among donors in an Asian-associated ancestry cluster than the roughly 640-donor mean. In an earlier analysis of some 550 of the donors, most TCR beta V segments were observed in productive rearrangements about 90% or about 30% of the time, broadly matching IMGT annotations. Because the 87-base-pair reads could not distinguish some IMGT-functional V segments, including TRBV6-2 and TRBV6-3, those segments were excluded. A total of 150 to 200 TCR beta chains were listed by the study as associated with cytomegalovirus. In this cohort, only TCR beta chains were sequenced, and detectable features were limited by the absence of alpha or paired-chain data. Specific HLA alleles were associated with more than 15,000 TCR beta sequences at a false discovery rate of 0.05 in a later analysis. Immune exposure information for the cohort was limited to CMV serostatus. V-gene and J-gene trimming of TCR beta chains was associated with a missense DCLRE1C variant in a later genetic analysis, and the association was replicated in an independent cohort. The classifier was reported to diagnose cytomegalovirus status with high specificity and sensitivity in both the original and validation cohorts. A cluster of highly shared sequence variants was judged likely to represent a technical artifact of the sequencing pipeline. A further reported finding was that TCR beta sequences accurately predicted the HLA-A and HLA-B alleles for most subjects in the first cohort. Compared with equally common non-associated chains, HLA-associated TCR beta chains in a later analysis were more clonally expanded and had lower generation probabilities. A few of the identified cytomegalovirus-associated TCR beta chains were confirmed in vitro to be specific for cytomegalovirus antigens. A later analysis reported that several top co-occurrence clusters appeared linked to parvovirus B19, influenza, CMV and Epstein-Barr virus. When HLA alleles, especially DR and DQ, strongly co-occurred, attributing TCR associations to individual alleles was difficult. Across donors, most TCR sequences were observed very rarely, whereas some public TCRs were present in many individuals. Roughly uniform sequencing depth across donors was assumed in presence/absence analyses, although this assumption may not hold. The authors suggested that the approach could potentially be generalized to other disease states and immunological phenotypes.

Trimming accounts for 0 bases at V and 0 bases at J, while the number of junction bases matched to no gene is 2. Measured from the cysteine to the phenylalanine, the CDR3 is 16 residues long. CDR3 DNA is the only sequence kept; it has 48 bases, read in frame from the first base. From a lookup of the germline V gene, CDR1 and CDR2 are SGHTA and FQGTGA. In the case of this clone: Its specific antigen is unknown. Base qualities were left out, and no much larger clone turns up one base away.

The cohort was made up of roughly 670 healthy bone marrow donors. At the time of sampling, all cohort members were nominally healthy, though unrecorded immune exposures were likely present. The donor tested CMV seronegative, placing the donor among the approximately 400 seronegative members of the cohort. A peripheral blood sample was provided by each donor, and peripheral blood mononuclear cells were used for TCR beta sequencing. Genomic DNA was extracted from the blood cell samples with the Qiagen DNeasy Blood Extraction Kit. Library prep was done by the immunoSEQ multiplex PCR assay. A mixture of 60 forward primers for TCR Vbeta segments and 13 reverse primers for TCR Jbeta segments was used in the multiplex PCR. Amplification of the CDR3 region of rearranged TCR beta genes was performed with a multiplex PCR assay on genomic DNA. The Illumina HiSeq System was used to sequence the amplified TCR beta libraries as 87-base-pair reads. Under the source paper's analysis protocol: Across the 670 or so repertoires, a later analysis counted 75 million to 90 million unique TCR beta chains, roughly 11 million of which were shared by at least two donors. To remove PCR and sequencing errors, raw reads were error-corrected and collapsed into unique sequences using a nearest-neighbor algorithm that merged closely related sequences. CDR3 sequences were aligned to IMGT reference sequences to assign V, D and J gene segments. Each retained sequence needed at least a six-nucleotide match to both a V gene segment and a J gene segment. A rearrangement was called productive if the CDR3 had no stop codons and remained in frame with V and J, and every other rearrangement was called non-productive. CDR3 was defined by IMGT convention, running from the second conserved V-encoded cysteine to the conserved J-encoded phenylalanine. Sequences without an unambiguous match to a single V gene segment were excluded from the earlier analysis of about 630 of the donors. In an earlier analysis of a few hundred of the donors, V segments were called functional above 56.7% productive rearrangements and were called segregating when the between-donor standard deviation exceeded 5%. To diagnose cytomegalovirus status from the catalog of TCR beta chain sequences, a statistical classification framework was built. In a later analysis, V and J genes were assigned by comparing TCR nucleotide sequences against IMGT/GENE-DB human TR gene sequences. Using the TCRdist pipeline, a later analysis assigned CDR3 sequences along with most-parsimonious VDJ recombination scenarios. A later analysis defined each TCR beta chain by its CDR3 amino acid sequence plus V-gene family, and excluded reads lacking a unique V-gene family. In a later analysis, 450 to 600 highly shared, low-generation-probability nucleotide sequences were removed to address suspected cross-contamination and a sequencing artifact. For each public chain, a later analysis derived a clonal expansion index from normalized ranks of inferred template counts within each repertoire. In a later analysis, generation probabilities were computed with a VDJ recombination model fitted to out-of-frame rearrangements, and the resulting probabilities were checked against IGoR. A later analysis scored TCR-TCR, TCR-HLA and TCR-CMV co-occurrence with hypergeometric tests, applying a repertoire-size bias correction to TCR pairs. A later analysis estimated false discovery rates by permuting HLA or CMV assignments 20 times. A later analysis grouped co-occurring TCRs with DBSCAN, adding TCRdist sequence similarity when clustering within HLA-allele-positive subsets. For co-occurrence clustering, repertoires with fewer than 30,000 or more than 120,000 public chains were excluded, along with roughly 5 repertoires with anomalous nucleotide sharing. Sourced from immuneACCESS, this table was stored by TCRdb with only in-frame sequences that have V and J called. A share of the clones is absent; for the studies checked, an unresolved V gene accounts for under half, and the remainder has no known explanation. That table is the source of V, J and clone size, and D and trimming were worked out from the DNA. The sample table records under 150,000 clones; roughly three quarters of these occur just once. Roughly 2% of the sample is held by the ten biggest clonotypes.

The sequenced sample was PBMCs. This chain joins TRBV7-3 to TRBJ2-1; 7 bases in the middle match TRBD2. The TCR comes from a man between 18 and 29 years old in good health and CMV-seronegative. For the CDR3, the sequence is CASSLTGGASYNEQFF. The nucleotides read TGTGCCAGCAGCTTAACGGGAGGGGCCTCCTACAATGAGCAGTTCTTC.